The rows below give T cell receptor beta chains drawn from one sample of a study of identical twins' blood T cells. From the 5' RACE reads, TCRdb called clonotypes with MiXCR, one entry per CDR3 protein. The sample holds hundreds of thousands of distinct CDR3 sequences, 25% to 35% seen once. Sequences were obtained from PBMCs. The receptor source for this set is a woman aged 18-55 years in good health. CDR3s include the opening cysteine and the closing phenylalanine or tryptophan. A D gene is named only where the DNA matches it firmly. Some rows mark clone size as missing; the rest say once, few, many or name a class of expanded clone.

V gene	D gene	J gene	clone size	CDR3 DNA	CDR3 protein
TRBV7-2	TRBD2	TRBJ2-1	.	TGTGCCAGCAAAACTAGCGGTTCATACAATGAGCAGTTCTTC	CASKTSGSYNEQFF
TRBV25-1	.	TRBJ2-2	.	TGTGCCAGCAGTGAATCTGTAACCGGGGAGCTGTTTTTT	CASSESVTGELFF
TRBV3-1	TRBD1	TRBJ2-1	.	TGTGCCAGCAGCGAGCGCAGGGGGCGCTTCTATGAGCAGTTCTTC	CASSERRGRFYEQFF
TRBV19	TRBD2	TRBJ2-7	.	TGTGCCAGTAGTCCCGGACTAGCCTCCTACGAGCAGTACTTC	CASSPGLASYEQYF
TRBV7-2	.	TRBJ1-2	.	TGTGCCAGCAGCTTAGGAAGCAGGGAGGATGGCTACACCTTC	CASSLGSREDGYTF
TRBV4-1	.	TRBJ1-2	.	TGCGCCAGCAGCCAAGGCGAGGAGAGAGGCTATGGCTACACCTTC	CASSQGEERGYGYTF
TRBV5-6	.	TRBJ1-3	few	TGTGCCAGCAGCGAACGTTCGTGGACCAGAAACACCATATATTTT	CASSERSWTRNTIYF
TRBV2	.	TRBJ1-2	few	TGTGCCAGCAGTGGCAGCGCTAACTATGGCTACACCTTC	CASSGSANYGYTF
TRBV29-1	.	TRBJ1-1	many	TGCAGCGTTTCCACAGGGTACACTGAAGCTTTCTTT	CSVSTGYTEAFF
TRBV7-9	.	TRBJ1-1	few	TGTGCCAGCAGCTTATCTACGGGCCTAGGGAGAACTGAAGCTTTCTTT	CASSLSTGLGRTEAFF
TRBV12-3/TRBV12-4	.	TRBJ2-1	.	TGTGCCAGCAGTTATCTAGCGAGCACTCCTAACAATGAGCAGTTCTTC	CASSYLASTPNNEQFF
TRBV4-3	TRBD2	TRBJ2-1	few	TGCGCCAGCAGCCAAGATAGTCTAGCGGGAGGTGGCGGGAAGTTCTTC	CASSQDSLAGGGGKFF
TRBV4-3	.	TRBJ2-2	.	TGCGCCAGCAGCCAAGTGGGCATGTCGGGTACCGGGGAGCTGTTTTTT	CASSQVGMSGTGELFF
TRBV19	TRBD2	TRBJ2-7	.	TGTGCCAGTAGTCGGACGGGGGGGCTTAGCTCCTACGAGCAGTACTTC	CASSRTGGLSSYEQYF
TRBV28	TRBD1	TRBJ2-3	few	TGTGCCAGCAGTCTAACGACAGGGTTCCCAGATACGCAGTATTTT	CASSLTTGFPDTQYF
TRBV6-1	.	TRBJ1-2	.	TGTGCCAGCCCGGCGGCGGATTATGGCTACACCTTC	CASPAADYGYTF
TRBV5-5	TRBD2	TRBJ2-2	.	TGTGCCAGCAGCCCGGGAGGGGCGAGGTACACCGGGGAGCTGTTTTTT	CASSPGGARYTGELFF
TRBV29-1	.	TRBJ1-1	few	TGCAGCGCCCTGGGGGGAACGCCCACTGAAGCTTTCTTT	CSALGGTPTEAFF
TRBV7-9	TRBD1	TRBJ2-2	.	TGTGCCAGCAGACTTAGACAGGGGTCTTACACCGGGGAGCTGTTTTTT	CASRLRQGSYTGELFF
TRBV15	.	TRBJ1-6	.	TGTGCCACCAGCAGACAAACAGGAAGGGCGACTTCACCCCTCCACTTT	CATSRQTGRATSPLHF
TRBV2	.	TRBJ1-1	.	TGTGCCAGCAGTAGGGCGGGGAGCACTGAAGCTTTCTTT	CASSRAGSTEAFF
TRBV2	TRBD1	TRBJ2-2	.	TGTGCCAGCAGCGCGGACAGGGCGAACACCGGGGAGCTGTTTTTT	CASSADRANTGELFF
TRBV6-6	.	TRBJ2-2	many	TGTGCCAGCAGTTGGGCAGGGATCACCGGGGAGCTGTTTTTT	CASSWAGITGELFF
TRBV5-1	TRBD1	TRBJ2-3	few	TGCGCCAGCTCGAACGCAGGCCTGACAGGGGGCGGAGATACGCAGTATTTT	CASSNAGLTGGGDTQYF
TRBV5-1	.	TRBJ1-4	.	TGCGCCAGCAGCTTGGCCCCCCAGGGCTCCGGTGAAAAACTGTTTTTT	CASSLAPQGSGEKLFF
TRBV5-1	.	TRBJ1-1	.	TGCGCCAGCAGCTTTGGGGGGCAAACTGAAGCTTTCTTT	CASSFGGQTEAFF
TRBV5-5	.	TRBJ2-1	.	TGTGCCAGCAGCTTGTGGGACAACAATGAGCAGTTCTTC	CASSLWDNNEQFF
TRBV18	TRBD1	TRBJ2-6	.	TGTGCCAGCTCACCGGGACAGGGTAATTCTGGGGCCAACGTCCTGACTTTC	CASSPGQGNSGANVLTF
TRBV5-6	TRBD2	TRBJ2-4	few	TGTGCCAGCAGCTTGGGCCCCACCAGAGCCGGGGGGGCCAAAAACATTCAGTACTTC	CASSLGPTRAGGAKNIQYF
TRBV7-3	.	TRBJ1-5	few	TGTGCCAGCAGCTCCCACCGACAGGGCAATCAGCCCCAGCATTTT	CASSSHRQGNQPQHF
TRBV5-1	.	TRBJ1-1	.	TGCGCCAGCAGCTTTCGCTCTCGGGGTGACACTGAAGCTTTCTTT	CASSFRSRGDTEAFF
TRBV11-2	.	TRBJ2-3	.	TGTGCCAGCGGCGAGGGGCCCTCCTACACAGATACGCAGTATTTT	CASGEGPSYTDTQYF
TRBV6-2/TRBV6-3	TRBD1	TRBJ1-5	.	TGTGCCAGCAGACGCGGGACAGATCCAAGCAATCGGCCCCAGCATTTT	CASRRGTDPSNRPQHF
TRBV11-2	.	TRBJ1-3	.	TGTGCCAGCAGCAAAGAGGGCTCTGGAAACACCATATATTTT	CASSKEGSGNTIYF
TRBV3-1	.	TRBJ1-4	.	TGTGCCAGCAGCCAGGGCCCGCATACAACTAATGAAAAACTGTTTTTT	CASSQGPHTTNEKLFF
TRBV9	.	TRBJ1-1	many	TGTGCCAGCAGCGTAGATTACCGAGGATCCCACACTGAAGCTTTCTTT	CASSVDYRGSHTEAFF
TRBV11-2	.	TRBJ2-1	few	TGTGCCAGCAGCGTAAGAGGACTATCGCTCGAGCAGTTCTTC	CASSVRGLSLEQFF
TRBV27	TRBD1	TRBJ2-7	.	TGTGCCAGCAGCTGGACAGGGGCTTCCTACGAGCAGTACTTC	CASSWTGASYEQYF
TRBV2	.	TRBJ2-7	few	TGTGCCAGCAGTGAAGTCCGGGAAGCCTACGAGCAGTACTTC	CASSEVREAYEQYF
TRBV7-2	.	TRBJ1-4	.	TGTGCCAGCAGCTTAGGGGCAGGAACTAATGAAAAACTGTTTTTT	CASSLGAGTNEKLFF
TRBV28	.	TRBJ1-1	many	TGTGCCAGCAGTTTACCGGGGACTGAAGCTTTCTTT	CASSLPGTEAFF
TRBV12-3/TRBV12-4	.	TRBJ2-1	few	TGTGCCAGCAGTTTGGTACAGGGCTACAATGAGCAGTTCTTC	CASSLVQGYNEQFF
TRBV6-2/TRBV6-3	.	TRBJ2-7	.	TGTGCCAGCAGTCCGCTGGACTACGAGCAGTACTTC	CASSPLDYEQYF
TRBV5-5	TRBD1	TRBJ1-4	.	TGTGCCAGCAGGAACTCCCCCGCAGGGGGACCAACTAATGAAAAACTGTTTTTT	CASRNSPAGGPTNEKLFF
TRBV5-1	.	TRBJ1-1	.	TGCGCCAGCAGCGAGGGTGAAGACACTGAAGCTTTCTTT	CASSEGEDTEAFF
TRBV27	TRBD2	TRBJ2-2	few	TGTGCCAGCAAGTTAGGTGGCGGGAGGGTCGCCGGGGAGCTGTTTTTT	CASKLGGGRVAGELFF
TRBV27	.	TRBJ1-1	.	TGTGCCAGCAGCCCTATAAGGGGAACTGAAGCTTTCTTT	CASSPIRGTEAFF
TRBV5-1	.	TRBJ1-4	many	TGCGCCAGCAGCCCCGGACATGGTTTTAATGAAAAACTGTTTTTT	CASSPGHGFNEKLFF